A single TCR beta chain is shown here with its context. Here immunoSEQ multiplex PCR was the method, and the copy in TCRdb shows in-frame clones only, minus some. The sample has some 240,000 clones, around 90% seen once; the top ten hold under 2.5%. The data were taken from a study of blood T cell repertoires in COVID-19. Study background: Sites across the United States, Italy and Spain contributed samples from acute and convalescent COVID-19.

This CDR3 has 15 residues. Germline V gives CDR1 SGHRS, CDR2 YFSETQ. V lost 3 bases, J lost 2 bases, and 14 bases lay in between. The Seattle patients joined while their infection was active and were tracked longitudinally afterward. The gene calls are TRBV5-1 and TRBJ1-2, with D possibly matching TRBD1 (6 bases). The sequenced material came from peripheral blood. The receptor was isolated from a woman between 55 and 75 years old with COVID-19, enrolled during active disease. As DNA, the CDR3 is TGCGCCAGCAGCTCCTTACAGGGCTCGAACTATGGCTACACCTTC. Its translation: CASSSLQGSNYGYTF.